Listed below are T cell receptor beta chains from one sample, sequenced in a study of CD8+ T cells in alopecia areata. The data were produced by immunoSEQ multiplex PCR, yet TCRdb's version contains in-frame clones alone and is incomplete. The data contain some 120,000 clones, roughly three fifths of them singletons. Sequenced material: CD4+ T cells sorted from blood, taken at week 0. Receptors were obtained from a human donor with alopecia areata. The CDR3 runs from the conserved cysteine through the conserved F or W. The D gene is left open where the match is weak.

d_gene: NA
v_gene: TRBV2
j_gene: TRBJ1-1
CDR3aa: CATRATELMNTEAFF

d_gene: NA
v_gene: TRBV5-1
j_gene: TRBJ2-1
CDR3aa: CASSWDLYNEQFF

d_gene: NA
v_gene: TRBV29-1
j_gene: TRBJ2-1
CDR3aa: CSASGTGTYNEQFF

d_gene: NA
v_gene: TRBV28
j_gene: TRBJ1-1
CDR3aa: CASGENGMNTEAFF

d_gene: TRBD1
v_gene: TRBV2
j_gene: TRBJ1-2
CDR3aa: CASSPQGINYGYTF

d_gene: TRBD1
v_gene: TRBV4-1
j_gene: TRBJ2-5
CDR3aa: CASSQGTGNKETQYF

d_gene: NA
v_gene: TRBV4-1
j_gene: TRBJ1-2
CDR3aa: CASSQDSQGGYGYTF

d_gene: NA
v_gene: TRBV28
j_gene: TRBJ2-5
CDR3aa: CASRLSGRETQYF

d_gene: NA
v_gene: TRBV6-1
j_gene: TRBJ1-5
CDR3aa: CASSVSGSNQPQHF

d_gene: TRBD1
v_gene: TRBV19
j_gene: TRBJ1-1
CDR3aa: CASSMDRENTEAFF

d_gene: NA
v_gene: TRBV27
j_gene: TRBJ2-1
CDR3aa: CASRDAGVTYYNEQFF

d_gene: NA
v_gene: TRBV7-3
j_gene: TRBJ2-3
CDR3aa: CASSLYKADTQYF

d_gene: NA
v_gene: TRBV6-5
j_gene: TRBJ1-2
CDR3aa: CASFRSTNYGYTF

d_gene: NA
v_gene: TRBV5-1
j_gene: TRBJ1-4
CDR3aa: CASSRGRTATNEKLFF

d_gene: NA
v_gene: TRBV27
j_gene: TRBJ2-7
CDR3aa: CASSFWQGGYEQYF

d_gene: NA
v_gene: TRBV7-2
j_gene: TRBJ2-3
CDR3aa: CASSLTGGAVTTDTQYF

d_gene: NA
v_gene: TRBV7-2
j_gene: TRBJ2-4
CDR3aa: CASSSGLAKNIQYF

d_gene: NA
v_gene: TRBV5-1
j_gene: TRBJ2-5
CDR3aa: CASSLDGRGRETQYF

d_gene: NA
v_gene: TRBV7-2
j_gene: TRBJ2-5
CDR3aa: CASSVQTGPETQYF

d_gene: NA
v_gene: TRBV27
j_gene: TRBJ2-2
CDR3aa: CASRGSAGISGELFF

d_gene: NA
v_gene: TRBV4-3
j_gene: TRBJ2-7
CDR3aa: CASSQEARGDYEQYF

d_gene: NA
v_gene: TRBV2
j_gene: TRBJ2-6
CDR3aa: CASSAQGINSGANVLTF

d_gene: NA
v_gene: TRBV30
j_gene: TRBJ1-2
CDR3aa: CAWNRANGYGYTF

d_gene: TRBD1
v_gene: TRBV7-2
j_gene: TRBJ2-7
CDR3aa: CASSLAGQGRYEQYF

d_gene: TRBD1
v_gene: TRBV7-6
j_gene: TRBJ2-7
CDR3aa: CASSLGTGTGPYEQYF

d_gene: NA
v_gene: TRBV5-1
j_gene: TRBJ2-3
CDR3aa: CASSFGESTDTQYF

d_gene: NA
v_gene: TRBV6-5
j_gene: TRBJ1-2
CDR3aa: CASSYANRAGYTF

d_gene: TRBD1
v_gene: TRBV9
j_gene: TRBJ2-3
CDR3aa: CASSGLQGPGTDTQYF

d_gene: TRBD2
v_gene: TRBV5-1
j_gene: TRBJ2-5
CDR3aa: CASSSTSGGAGETQYF

d_gene: TRBD1
v_gene: TRBV19
j_gene: TRBJ1-2
CDR3aa: CASSGQGGNYGYTF

d_gene: TRBD1
v_gene: TRBV5-1
j_gene: TRBJ1-2
CDR3aa: CASSRGQGSNYGYTF

d_gene: NA
v_gene: TRBV5-4
j_gene: TRBJ2-3
CDR3aa: CASRSGIGSSGTDTQYF

d_gene: TRBD1
v_gene: TRBV6-6
j_gene: TRBJ2-5
CDR3aa: CATRAGGSAETQYF

d_gene: NA
v_gene: TRBV4-1
j_gene: TRBJ1-5
CDR3aa: CASSQDNHRNPQPQHF

d_gene: TRBD1
v_gene: TRBV7-9
j_gene: TRBJ1-4
CDR3aa: CASSSPFGQGATNEKLFF

d_gene: NA
v_gene: TRBV25-1
j_gene: TRBJ2-6
CDR3aa: CASSEQYNVLTF

d_gene: NA
v_gene: TRBV4-3
j_gene: TRBJ2-7
CDR3aa: CASSQDVGGLLYEQYF

d_gene: TRBD2
v_gene: TRBV5-1
j_gene: TRBJ2-1
CDR3aa: CASSPGTSGSLNEQFF

d_gene: NA
v_gene: TRBV7-9
j_gene: TRBJ2-7
CDR3aa: CASSFRQGPGDEQYF

d_gene: NA
v_gene: TRBV19
j_gene: TRBJ1-5
CDR3aa: CASMVWGSSNQPQHF

d_gene: TRBD2
v_gene: TRBV2
j_gene: TRBJ2-7
CDR3aa: CASIAAGGDEQYF

d_gene: NA
v_gene: TRBV25-1
j_gene: TRBJ1-4
CDR3aa: CASSDPHGGGKLFF

d_gene: NA
v_gene: TRBV23-1
j_gene: TRBJ1-1
CDR3aa: CASSQGRRAAMNTEAFF

d_gene: TRBD1
v_gene: TRBV7-9
j_gene: TRBJ2-7
CDR3aa: CASSLGTGTGREQYF

d_gene: TRBD1
v_gene: TRBV10-3
j_gene: TRBJ1-5
CDR3aa: CAISPDRSNQPQHF

d_gene: NA
v_gene: TRBV5-6
j_gene: TRBJ1-2
CDR3aa: CASSLRDPYGYTF

d_gene: NA
v_gene: TRBV6-5
j_gene: TRBJ1-2
CDR3aa: CASSYSADSYGYTF

d_gene: TRBD1
v_gene: TRBV7-2
j_gene: TRBJ1-2
CDR3aa: CASSSDRGAFYGYTF

d_gene: NA
v_gene: TRBV6-6
j_gene: TRBJ2-5
CDR3aa: CASSYSGEIPETQYF

d_gene: TRBD1
v_gene: TRBV2
j_gene: TRBJ2-7
CDR3aa: CASSADRAYYEQYF

d_gene: TRBD2
v_gene: TRBV29-1
j_gene: TRBJ2-1
CDR3aa: CSVQMLGGGPRNEQFF

d_gene: NA
v_gene: TRBV28
j_gene: TRBJ2-7
CDR3aa: CASSLTGYEQYF

d_gene: TRBD1
v_gene: TRBV7-2
j_gene: TRBJ2-3
CDR3aa: CASSKRTGGGTQYF

d_gene: TRBD2
v_gene: TRBV27
j_gene: TRBJ2-5
CDR3aa: CASSDRRGGGETQYF

d_gene: NA
v_gene: TRBV2
j_gene: TRBJ1-4
CDR3aa: CASRVGAANEKLFF